This TCR beta chain was documented in a study of blood T cells in healthy people across ages. The study, taken as a whole, reports: Versus aged donors, long-lived donors had higher diversity and more naive CD4+ cells.

On this clonotype: The antigen is undetermined.

V shed 6 bases and J shed 3 bases, with 22 bases lying between them. The V gene's germline CDR1 is ENHRY and CDR2 SYGVKD. The CDR3 covers 17 residues. A second 7 to 11 cycle PCR used barcoded and J-beta primers. One entry per CDR3 protein results from TCRdb running MiXCR on the 5' RACE reads. Of around 1,900,000 distinct CDR3 sequences listed, roughly two fifths are singletons. The genes are TRBV10-3 and TRBJ2-3; D possibly corresponds to TRBD2 (6 bases). The sample comprised blood. This clonotype was sampled from a human donor in good health. CDR3 nucleotides: TGTGCCATCAGCCCGAAGCTCGTTGGCGGGGTGACAGATACGCAGTATTTT. Translating it yields CAISPKLVGGVTDTQYF.